These T cell receptor beta chains were read from a single sample in a study of early T cells in non-severe SARS-CoV-2 infection. In TCRdb, the 5' RACE reads were re-called with MiXCR into one record per CDR3 protein. Among over 55,000 distinct CDR3 sequences listed, about 10% were seen once. The sequencing input was whole blood. The receptors were gathered from an adult who was a healthcare worker with PCR-confirmed SARS-CoV-2 infection or an uninfected control (not recorded which). The CDR3 runs from the conserved cysteine through the conserved F or W. The size field reads how often the clone was seen (once, few, many) or a class if it is expanded.

TRBV10-3	many	TRBJ1-1	12	CAIAGGSREAFF
TRBV14	many	TRBJ2-5	16	CASSQDAGAFGETQYF
TRBV9	few	TRBJ2-7	17	CASSGDRDLLVFSEQYF
TRBV29-1	many	TRBJ1-2	14	CSVEAQDRGGGYTF
TRBV20-1	many	TRBJ2-3	12	CSARGGTDTQYF
TRBV20-1	many	TRBJ2-1	14	CSASPAGGYNEQFF
TRBV10-3	many	TRBJ2-4	15	CATTGTDRDQNIQYF
TRBV29-1	few	TRBJ2-1	13	CSAGTFQYDEQFF
TRBV12-5	few	TRBJ1-1	14	CASGSGRSNTEAFF
TRBV24-1	many	TRBJ1-1	13	CATTQGDYTEAFF